This T cell receptor (beta chain) was identified in a study of blood T cell repertoires in COVID-19. Study information: There were acute and convalescent COVID-19 samples, and they came from the United States, Italy and Spain. The cDNA or gDNA used as material had been derived from T cells, B-cell-depleted T cells, or PBMCs.

Original processing methods: It was from reference gene primer amplification that nucleated cell counts were estimated. Sequencing used immunoSEQ multiplex PCR; TCRdb keeps in-frame clones, though not all of them. The DNA gave D and trimming, while V, J and clone size come from that table. Of approximately 280,000 clones in the sample, approximately 88% were seen once. CDR1 is MNHEY and CDR2 is SVGAGI in the germline V gene. The length of the CDR3 is 15 residues. The ends lost 0 bases at V and 7 bases at J; junction bases unmatched: 5. This TCR was sampled from a man between 18 and 35 years old with active or convalescent COVID-19. Sequencing was performed on peripheral blood. The rearrangement uses TRBV6-5 and TRBJ2-1; the match to TRBD1 covers 8 bases. CDR3 in amino acids: CASSYSPGGRNEQFF. CDR3 bases: TGTGCCAGCAGTTACTCGCCAGGGGGCCGTAATGAGCAGTTCTTC.